This TCR beta chain was retrieved from a study of regulatory T cells in long-lasting Graves disease. This CDR3 spans 16 amino acids. Germline CDR1 is MNHEY and CDR2 is SVGEGT. Time point given: persistent/refractory GD, antithyroid drugs over 5 years with positive TRAb. Extracted RNA from PBMCs served as the source of the TCR library. A volume of approximately 8.4 milliliters of peripheral blood was collected in EDTA tubes. As to this clonotype: The antigen is unknown. One end of the junction varies from germline; a read error may be responsible.

Assembly of TCR beta libraries relied on iRepertoire HTBI primers together with Arm-PCR of CDR3 regions. A single record per CDR3 protein comes from TCRdb applying MiXCR to the multiplex PCR reads. The sample carries 350,000 to 500,000 distinct CDR3 sequences, 21% recorded once. Study-wide points: Examination was confined to peripheral blood, excluding thyroid tissue. Limited sample numbers may have lowered accuracy. Persistent disease showed a preference for TRBV28, TRBJ1-2 and TRBJ2-5.

This chain links TRBV6-2 or TRBV6-3 with TRBJ2-5; perhaps TRBD1 as D (6 bases). The sample consisted of peripheral blood mononuclear cells (PBMCs), taken when the disease was refractory, from a patient treated with antithyroid drugs. This receptor was identified in a female donor with Graves disease. The CDR3 DNA is TGTGCCAGCCCCGAAGAGGGACATCCTCGTCGTGAGACCCAGCACTTC. Translated, it gives CASPEEGHPRRETQHF.